One and the same sample provided the 15 T cell receptor beta chains below, sequenced in a study of T cells in Graves' hyperthyroidism and ophthalmopathy. Researchers amplified the TCR beta CDR3 regions from RNA transcripts. TCR CDR3 underwent first-round RT-PCR with the HTBI primer set. TCRdb re-derived calls from the multiplex PCR reads in MiXCR, one entry per CDR3 protein. The sample holds fewer than 350,000 distinct CDR3 sequences, around 15% seen once. The sample was blood. All receptors come from a woman in her fifties or sixties with Graves' hyperthyroidism that later progressed to Graves' ophthalmopathy.

This clonotype was seen at least ten times. The rearrangement links TRBV6-1 to TRBJ2-5, with 7 bases fitting TRBD2. Trimming removed 10 bases from V and 4 bases from J; junction bases left unmatched: 9. The germline V gene has CDR1 MNHNS and CDR2 SASEGT. The CDR3 sequence is 13 residues long. The CDR3 bases are TGTGCCACGAAACTAACGGGGGGAGAGACCCAGTACTTC. It yields the protein CATKLTGGETQYF.

For this clonotype: A much larger clone sits a single nucleotide away, making a read error possible. The chain employs TRBV15 and TRBJ1-4; possibly TRBD1 for D (5 bases). CDR3 size: 15 residues. Germline CDR1 and CDR2: LNHNV and YYDKDF (reference sequence). The CDR3 nucleotides are TGTGCCTCCAGCTTGGGACTGACAACTAATGAAAAACTGTTTTTT. The encoded protein is CASSLGLTTNEKLFF.

At least ten counts were recorded for this clonotype. This chain connects TRBV12-3 or TRBV12-4 to TRBJ2-3; D gene uncertain. V lost 6 bases and J lost 1, with 14 bases in between. The CDR3 totals 15 residues. The CDR3 DNA sequence: TGTGCCAGCAGCGTTTATTGGTTAGGCACAGATACGCAGTATTTT. As protein: CASSVYWLGTDTQYF.

The sample holds many counts of this clonotype. The V call is TRBV6-2 or TRBV6-3, the J call TRBJ2-1; TRBD2 is a possible D gene (6 bases). The CDR3 has 16 residues. Germline-derived CDR1 and CDR2 are MNHEY and SVGEGT. Trimming shortened V by 8 bases and J by 6 bases, and 23 bases separated the two germline ends. The CDR3 loop reads CASRIPLSSGINEQFF. CDR3 bases: TGTGCCAGCCGGATCCCCTTGAGTAGCGGCATCAATGAGCAGTTCTTC.

This clonotype was picked up many times. The genes are TRBV20-1 and TRBJ2-3; 7 positions agree with TRBD2. The CDR3 extends over 13 amino acids. Losses at the gene ends were 4 bases for V and 1 base for J; bases not matched to a gene: 2. The germline CDR1 and CDR2 sequences are DFQATT and SNEGSKA (reference sequence). CDR3 DNA sequence: TGCAGTGCTAACCGGGGGGGCACAGATACGCAGTATTTT. The encoded protein is CSANRGGTDTQYF.

In this sample, this clonotype turned up many times. The chain has TRBV5-1 and TRBJ2-1, with a weak D call TRBD2 (5 bases). Germline loops: CDR1 SGHRS, CDR2 YFSETQ. V was clipped by 4 bases and J by 3 bases, with 11 bases between them. The CDR3 runs to 14 residues. CDR3 loop: CASSPGSLYNEQFF. The CDR3 DNA is TGCGCCAGCAGCCCGGGATCGCTCTACAATGAGCAGTTCTTC.

This clonotype appeared a few times. The chain uses TRBV15 and TRBJ2-2; 8 bases are a match to TRBD1. J lost 6 bases, V lost 0 bases, and 9 bases had no gene match. The CDR3 length is 17 residues. CDR1 LNHNV and CDR2 YYDKDF come from the germline V gene (reference sequence). The CDR3 coding sequence is TGTGCCACCAGCAGAGATCCTGCCGGGACAGGTGCCGGGGAGCTGTTTTTT. It codes for CATSRDPAGTGAGELFF.

Many counts were recorded for this clonotype. This chain connects TRBV28 to TRBJ2-5, with TRBD1 identical over 7 bases. The germline V gene has CDR1 MDHEN and CDR2 SYDVKM. This CDR3 has 15 amino acids. V was clipped by 2 bases and J by 9 bases; unmatched bases: 12. The CDR3, as DNA: TGTGCCAGCAGTTTAGGGACAGAGGAGAAGAGACCCCAGTACTTC. This sequence encodes CASSLGTEEKRPQYF.

Many counts were recorded for this clonotype. V gene TRBV2 combines with J gene TRBJ2-2, with D maybe TRBD1 (6 bases). V shed 0 bases and J shed 1 base, with 9 bases lying between them. CDR3 length: 16 amino acids. Germline CDR1 SNHLY, CDR2 FYNNEI. The CDR3 bases are TGTGCCAGCAGTGAAGCAGAGACAGGGAACACCGGGGAGCTGTTTTTT. It translates to CASSEAETGNTGELFF.

This clonotype was found many times. This chain links TRBV28 with TRBJ2-3; D unresolved. V gave up 4 bases and J gave up 8 bases, with 10 bases separating them. CDR3 length equals 12 residues. The germline V gene has CDR1 MDHEN and CDR2 SYDVKM. The CDR3 loop reads CASSSMVGTQYF. As DNA, the CDR3 is TGTGCCAGCAGTTCCATGGTCGGTACGCAGTATTTT.

This clonotype has a handful of counts. The chain links TRBV18 to TRBJ1-1; 9 nucleotides match TRBD1. The germline gives CDR1 KGHSH, CDR2 LQKENI. CDR3 length: 15 amino acids. V lost 5 bases to trimming and J lost 5 bases; unmatched junction nucleotides: 9. The CDR3 is CASSSLNGQGTEAFF. The DNA for the CDR3 is TGTGCCAGCTCAAGCTTAAACGGACAGGGGACTGAAGCTTTCTTT.

In its sample, this clonotype was seen many times. This rearrangement joins TRBV29-1 to TRBJ2-3; 7 positions match TRBD2. This CDR3 region has 12 residues. After removal of 6 bases from V and 5 bases from J, the junction contained 5 bases not matched to a gene. CDR1 and CDR2 from the germline V gene are SQVTM and ANQGSEA. CDR3 DNA sequence: TGCAGCGTCACGACTAGCCGAGATACGCAGTATTTT. Translating it yields CSVTTSRDTQYF.

This clonotype occurred many times. This chain connects TRBV10-2 to TRBJ2-7, with TRBD2 matching over 7 bases. The CDR3 has 15 residues. Germline lookup yields CDR1 WSHSY and CDR2 SAAADI. V gave up 7 bases and J gave up 3 bases; unmatched junction bases: 12. CDR3 sequence reads: CASTGKAGIIYEQYF. The CDR3 coding sequence is TGCGCCAGCACCGGAAAAGCGGGAATCATCTACGAGCAGTACTTC.

This clonotype was seen ten or more times. The rearrangement links TRBV11-3 to TRBJ2-1, with TRBD2 matching 13 bases. CDR3 length equals 15 residues. Germline CDR1 SGHNT, CDR2 YENEEA. V gave up 5 bases and J gave up 7 bases; unmatched junction bases: 5. CDR3 DNA sequence: TGTGCCAGCAGCGCGGGACTAGCGGGGTATAATGAGCAGTTCTTC. As protein: CASSAGLAGYNEQFF.

This clonotype was seen repeatedly, ten times or more. CDR3 DNA sequence: TGTGCCTGGAGTGTATACGTAAATCAGCCCCAGCATTTT. Its translation: CAWSVYVNQPQHF. The chain has TRBV30 and TRBJ1-5; D unclear. Germline loops: CDR1 GTSNPN, CDR2 SVGIG (reference sequence). V lost 0 bases and J 4 bases, leaving 7 bases between the germline ends. This CDR3 spans 13 amino acids.